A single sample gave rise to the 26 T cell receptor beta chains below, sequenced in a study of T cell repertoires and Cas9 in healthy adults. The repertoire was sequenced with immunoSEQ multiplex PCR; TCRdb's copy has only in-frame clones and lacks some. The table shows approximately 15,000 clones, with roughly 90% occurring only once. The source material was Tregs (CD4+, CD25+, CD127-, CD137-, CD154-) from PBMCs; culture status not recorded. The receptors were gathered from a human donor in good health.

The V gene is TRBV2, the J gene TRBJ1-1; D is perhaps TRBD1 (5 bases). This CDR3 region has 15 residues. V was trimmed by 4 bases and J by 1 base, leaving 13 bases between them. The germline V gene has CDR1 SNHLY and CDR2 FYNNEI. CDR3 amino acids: CASSVGAGRNTEAFF. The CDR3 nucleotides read TGTGCCAGCAGTGTCGGGGCAGGGAGGAACACTGAAGCTTTCTTT.

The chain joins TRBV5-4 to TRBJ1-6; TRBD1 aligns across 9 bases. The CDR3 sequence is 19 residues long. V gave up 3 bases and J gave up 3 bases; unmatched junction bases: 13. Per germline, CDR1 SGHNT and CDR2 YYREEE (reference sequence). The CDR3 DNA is TGTGCCAGCAGCTCCGGAGGGGGACAGGGATATGACTATAATTCACCCCTCCACTTT. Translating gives CASSSGGGQGYDYNSPLHF.

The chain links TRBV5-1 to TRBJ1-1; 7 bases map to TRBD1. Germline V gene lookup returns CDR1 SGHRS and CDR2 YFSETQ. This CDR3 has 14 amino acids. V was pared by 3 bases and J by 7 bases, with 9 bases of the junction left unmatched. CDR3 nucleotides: TGCGCCAGCAGCTCTGAATTCCGGGACAGTGAAGCTTTCTTT. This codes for CASSSEFRDSEAFF.

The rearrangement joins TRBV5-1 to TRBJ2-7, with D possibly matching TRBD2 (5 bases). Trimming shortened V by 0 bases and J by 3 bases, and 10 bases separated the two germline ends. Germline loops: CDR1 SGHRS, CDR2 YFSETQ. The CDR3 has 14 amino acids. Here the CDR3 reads CASSLVPGIYEQYF. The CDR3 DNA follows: TGCGCCAGCAGCTTGGTTCCGGGGATCTACGAGCAGTACTTC.

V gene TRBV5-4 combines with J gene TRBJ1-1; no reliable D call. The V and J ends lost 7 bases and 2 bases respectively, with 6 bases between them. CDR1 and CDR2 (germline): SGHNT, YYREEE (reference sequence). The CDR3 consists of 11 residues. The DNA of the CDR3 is TGTGCCAGCGGGGTTAACACTGAAGCTTTCTTT. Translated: CASGVNTEAFF.

The CDR3 coding sequence is TGTGCCAGCAGCCAAGACGGACCGCGCTACGAGCAGTACTTC. Translated, it gives CASSQDGPRYEQYF. The rearrangement links TRBV4-2 to TRBJ2-7; no clear D. Germline-derived CDR1 and CDR2 are LGHNA and YNFKEQ. The length of the CDR3 is 14 residues. Trimming stripped 0 bases from V and 3 bases from J, with 9 bases between.

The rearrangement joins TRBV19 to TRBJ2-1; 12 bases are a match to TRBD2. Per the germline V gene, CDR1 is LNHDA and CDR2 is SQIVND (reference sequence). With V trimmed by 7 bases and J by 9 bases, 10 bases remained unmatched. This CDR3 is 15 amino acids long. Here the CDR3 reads CASMASGGAISEQFF. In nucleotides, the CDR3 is TGTGCCAGTATGGCTAGCGGGGGGGCTATCAGTGAGCAGTTCTTC.

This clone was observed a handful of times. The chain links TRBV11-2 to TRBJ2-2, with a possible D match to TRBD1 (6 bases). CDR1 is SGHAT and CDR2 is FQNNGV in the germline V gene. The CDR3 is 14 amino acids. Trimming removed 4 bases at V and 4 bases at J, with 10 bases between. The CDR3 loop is CASSSTGTTGELFF. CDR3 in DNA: TGTGCCAGCAGCTCCACAGGGACCACCGGGGAGCTGTTTTTT.

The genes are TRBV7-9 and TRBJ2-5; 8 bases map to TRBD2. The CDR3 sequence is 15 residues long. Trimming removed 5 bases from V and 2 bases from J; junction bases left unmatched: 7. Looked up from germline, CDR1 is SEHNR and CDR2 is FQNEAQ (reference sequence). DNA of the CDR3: TGTGCCAGCAGCCCCTGGGCGGGGGGACAAGAGACCCAGTACTTC. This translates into CASSPWAGGQETQYF.

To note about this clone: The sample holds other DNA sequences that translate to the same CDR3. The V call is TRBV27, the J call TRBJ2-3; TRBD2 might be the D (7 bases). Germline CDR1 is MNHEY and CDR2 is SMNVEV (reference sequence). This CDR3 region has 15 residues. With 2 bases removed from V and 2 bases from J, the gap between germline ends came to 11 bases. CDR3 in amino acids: CASSLAGAFTDTQYF. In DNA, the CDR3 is TGTGCCAGCAGTTTAGCGGGGGCCTTCACAGATACGCAGTATTTT.

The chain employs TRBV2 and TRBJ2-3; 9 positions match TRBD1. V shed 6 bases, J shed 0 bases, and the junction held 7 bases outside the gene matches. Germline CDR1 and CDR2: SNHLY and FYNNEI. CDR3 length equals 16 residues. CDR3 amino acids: CASRLWTGVSTDTQYF. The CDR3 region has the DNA TGTGCCAGCAGGCTCTGGACAGGGGTGAGCACAGATACGCAGTATTTT.

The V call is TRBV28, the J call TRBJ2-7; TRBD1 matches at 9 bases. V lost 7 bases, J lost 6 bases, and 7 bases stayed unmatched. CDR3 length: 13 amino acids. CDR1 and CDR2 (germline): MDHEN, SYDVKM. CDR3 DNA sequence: TGTGCCAGCAATCGGGACAGGGTGGGCGAGCAGTACTTC. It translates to CASNRDRVGEQYF.

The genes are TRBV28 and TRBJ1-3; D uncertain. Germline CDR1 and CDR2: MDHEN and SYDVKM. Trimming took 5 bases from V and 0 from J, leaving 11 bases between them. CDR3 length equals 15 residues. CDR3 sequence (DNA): TGTGCCAGCAGTGAGGTCCCCCTCTCTGGAAACACCATATATTTT. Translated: CASSEVPLSGNTIYF.

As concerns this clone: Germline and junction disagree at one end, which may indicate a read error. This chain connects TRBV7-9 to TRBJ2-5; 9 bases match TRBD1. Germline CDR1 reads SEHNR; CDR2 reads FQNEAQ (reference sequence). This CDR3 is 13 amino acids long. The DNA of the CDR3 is TGTGCCAGCAGCTTAGCGGAGACAGGGGGTGCGAACTTC. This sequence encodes CASSLAETGGANF.

CDR3 residues: CASSPPTGQARAGANVLTF. CDR3 coding DNA: TGTGCCAGCTCACCACCTACGGGACAGGCAAGAGCTGGGGCCAACGTCCTGACTTTC. The chain uses TRBV18 and TRBJ2-6, with TRBD1 matching over 8 bases. CDR1 is KGHSH and CDR2 is LQKENI in the germline V gene. This CDR3 region has 19 residues. V lost 0 bases to trimming and J lost 2 bases; unmatched junction nucleotides: 9. The full variable domain, with the rest looked up from reference TRBV18 and TRBJ2-6, is NAGVMQNPRHLVRRRGQEARLRCSPMKGHSHVYWYRQLPEEGLKFMVYLQKENIIDESGMPKERFSAEFPKEGPSILRIQQVVRGDSAAYFCASSPPTGQARAGANVLTFGAGSRLTVL.

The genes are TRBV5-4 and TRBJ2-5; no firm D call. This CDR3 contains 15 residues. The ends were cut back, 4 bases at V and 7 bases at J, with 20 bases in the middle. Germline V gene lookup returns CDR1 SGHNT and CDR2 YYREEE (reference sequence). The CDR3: CASSPNESAWGTQYF. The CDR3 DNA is TGTGCCAGCAGCCCCAACGAGTCCGCCTGGGGGACCCAGTACTTC.

CDR3 sequence reads: CASRTGGFYGYTF. CDR3 bases: TGTGCCAGCAGGACAGGGGGGTTCTATGGCTACACCTTC. This chain links TRBV6-1 with TRBJ1-2; 9 bases map to TRBD1. V lost 6 bases, J lost 4 bases, and 3 bases stayed unmatched. The germline V gene encodes CDR1 MNHNS and CDR2 SASEGT. CDR3 size: 13 residues.

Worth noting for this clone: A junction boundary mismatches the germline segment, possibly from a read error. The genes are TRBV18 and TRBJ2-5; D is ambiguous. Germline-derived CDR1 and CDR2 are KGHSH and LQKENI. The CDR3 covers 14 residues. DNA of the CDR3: TGTGGCAGCTCACTCATCCCCTCCCAAGAGACCCAGTACTTC. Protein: CGSSLIPSQETQYF.

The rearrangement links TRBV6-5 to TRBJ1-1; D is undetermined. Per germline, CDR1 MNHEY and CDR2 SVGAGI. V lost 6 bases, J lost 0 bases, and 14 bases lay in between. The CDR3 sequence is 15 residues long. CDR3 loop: CASRSRGEMNTEAFF. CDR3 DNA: TGTGCCAGCAGATCACGCGGGGAGATGAACACTGAAGCTTTCTTT.

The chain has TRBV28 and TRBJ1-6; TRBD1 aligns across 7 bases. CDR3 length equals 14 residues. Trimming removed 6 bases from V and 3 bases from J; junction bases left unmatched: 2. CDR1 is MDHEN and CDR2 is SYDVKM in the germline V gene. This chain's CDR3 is CASRGQHYNSPLHF. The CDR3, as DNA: TGTGCCAGCAGGGGACAGCACTATAATTCACCCCTCCACTTT.

The CDR3 is CASSRAQAGAGELFF. The CDR3 coding sequence is TGTGCCAGCAGTCGCGCCCAGGCGGGGGCCGGGGAGCTGTTTTTT. The V and J genes are TRBV11-3 and TRBJ2-2; 7 bases fit TRBD2. Unmatched junction bases numbered 10, after V lost 6 bases and J lost 6 bases. This CDR3 has 15 residues. Germline CDR1 reads SGHNT; CDR2 reads YENEEA. The variable domain in full, with the rest retrieved from reference TRBV11-3 and TRBJ2-2, is EAGVVQSPRYKIIEKKQPVAFWCNPISGHNTLYWYLQNLGQGPELLIRYENEEAVDDSQLPKDRFSAERLKGVDSTLKIQPAELGDSAVYLCASSRAQAGAGELFFGEGSRLTVL.

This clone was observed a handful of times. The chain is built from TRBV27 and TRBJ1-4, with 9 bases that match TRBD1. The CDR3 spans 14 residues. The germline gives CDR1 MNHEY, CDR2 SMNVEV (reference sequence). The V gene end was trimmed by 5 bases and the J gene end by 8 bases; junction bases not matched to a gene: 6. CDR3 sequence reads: CASSLRQGGEKLFF. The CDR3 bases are TGTGCCAGCAGTCTTCGACAGGGGGGGGAAAAACTGTTTTTT.

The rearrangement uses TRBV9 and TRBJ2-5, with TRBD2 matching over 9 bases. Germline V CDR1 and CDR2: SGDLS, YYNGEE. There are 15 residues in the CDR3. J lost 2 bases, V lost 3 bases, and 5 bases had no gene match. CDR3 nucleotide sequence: TGTGCCAGCAGCGATAGCGGGGGTGATCAAGAGACCCAGTACTTC. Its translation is CASSDSGGDQETQYF.

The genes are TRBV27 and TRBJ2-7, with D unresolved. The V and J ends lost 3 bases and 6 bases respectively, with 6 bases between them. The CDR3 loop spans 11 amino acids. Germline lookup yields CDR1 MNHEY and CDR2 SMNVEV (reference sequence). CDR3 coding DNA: TGTGCCAGCAGTTTGCGAGGCGAGCAGTACTTC. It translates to CASSLRGEQYF.

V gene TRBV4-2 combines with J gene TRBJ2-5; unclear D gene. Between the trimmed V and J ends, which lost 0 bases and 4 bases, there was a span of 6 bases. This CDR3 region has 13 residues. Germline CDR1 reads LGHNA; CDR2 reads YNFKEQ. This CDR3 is CASSQDLTETQYF. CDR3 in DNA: TGTGCCAGCAGCCAAGATCTCACAGAGACCCAGTACTTC.

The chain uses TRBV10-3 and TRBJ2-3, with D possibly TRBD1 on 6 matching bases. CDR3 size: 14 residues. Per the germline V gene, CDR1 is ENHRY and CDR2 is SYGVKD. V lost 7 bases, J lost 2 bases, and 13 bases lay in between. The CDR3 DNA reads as TGTGCCATCACCAACCGGGACAACACAGATACGCAGTATTTT. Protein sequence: CAITNRDNTDTQYF.